This T cell receptor beta chain was sequenced for a study of STAT5B mutations in CD4+ large granular lymphocyte leukemia. Germline V gene sequence: CDR1 LNHDA, CDR2 SQIVND (reference sequence). V was pared by 9 bases and J by 6 bases, with 14 bases between. The CDR3 consists of 12 residues. For this clone: Its target is not known.

TCRdb keeps only in-frame clones here, not all; method: immunoSEQ multiplex PCR. The repertoire consists of some 30,000 clones, with roughly three quarters occurring once and the leading ten covering around 1%. Study results and limitations: Compared with healthy controls (2/35), patient top clones favored TRBV06 (8/27).

The chain couples TRBV19 to TRBJ1-1, with D perhaps matching TRBD1 (5 bases). The sequence derives from a human donor in good health. The sample comprised CD4+ T cells from blood buffy coats. CDR3 loop: CASLMWGAEAFF. The CDR3 DNA follows: TGTGCCAGCCTTATGTGGGGCGCTGAAGCTTTCTTT.